The 25 T cell receptor beta chains below all came from one sample that was sequenced in a study of cytomegalovirus exposure and HLA in healthy donors. Both 60 Vbeta primers and 13 Jbeta primers went into the PCR. Assay used: immunoSEQ multiplex PCR; TCRdb lists only in-frame clones, some missing. Of roughly 200,000 clones in the sample, over 9.5% were seen once. What was sequenced was PBMCs. These receptors were obtained from a man aged 50 to 59 in good health and CMV-seropositive.

This chain links TRBV5-6 with TRBJ1-6; no clear D. This CDR3 contains 17 residues. Germline V gene lookup returns CDR1 SGHDT and CDR2 YYEEEE. The V and J ends lost 0 bases and 6 bases respectively, with 16 bases between them. The CDR3 DNA follows: TGTGCCAGCAGCTTGGGTGCCAGGTTCTTAGGTAATTCACCCCTCCACTTT. It codes for CASSLGARFLGNSPLHF.

The V and J genes are TRBV7-9 and TRBJ1-6; 9 nucleotides match TRBD1. Germline-derived CDR1 and CDR2 are SEHNR and FQNEAQ (reference sequence). This CDR3 is built from 16 residues. The trim removed 2 bases at V and 10 bases at J, leaving 9 bases unmatched. The CDR3 protein is CASSLRKTGGRSPLHF. Here the CDR3 DNA reads TGTGCCAGCAGCTTAAGAAAGACAGGGGGTCGGTCACCCCTCCACTTT.

In its sample, this clone was seen a few times. The chain couples TRBV7-2 to TRBJ1-5, with TRBD1 matching over 8 bases. The CDR3 covers 16 residues. Trimming took 5 bases from V and 2 from J; bases not matched to a gene: 8. Per the germline V gene, CDR1 is SGHTA and CDR2 is FQGNSA. The CDR3 is CASSQDRARGNQPQHF. For the CDR3, the DNA is TGTGCCAGCAGCCAGGACAGGGCGCGGGGCAATCAGCCCCAGCATTTT. The whole variable domain, filled in from reference TRBV7-2 and TRBJ1-5, reads GAGVSQSPSNKVTEKGKDVELRCDPISGHTALYWYRQSLGQGLEFLIYFQGNSAPDKSGLPSDRFSAERTGGSVSTLTIQRTQQEDSAVYLCASSQDRARGNQPQHFGDGTRLSIL.

This rearrangement joins TRBV6-7 to TRBJ2-7; 8 nucleotides line up with TRBD1. TRBV6-7 has ORF status, its function being uncertain. V lost 2 bases to trimming and J lost 0 bases; unmatched junction nucleotides: 3. The CDR3 has 15 residues. The CDR3 coding sequence is TGTGCCAGCAGTTACCGTGGACAGGGCTCCTACGAGCAGTACGTC. Protein: CASSYRGQGSYEQYV.

This clone has a handful of counts. Distinct nucleotide sequences in the sample also encode this CDR3. The CDR3 here is CASSLGQGANYGYTF. The CDR3 DNA reads TGTGCCAGCAGCTTAGGGCAGGGCGCTAACTATGGCTACACCTTC. V gene TRBV11-2 combines with J gene TRBJ1-2; perhaps TRBD1 as D (5 bases). The CDR3 contains 15 residues. V lost 1 base, J lost 0 bases, and 9 bases lay in between. CDR1 SGHAT and CDR2 FQNNGV come from the germline V gene.

The rearrangement uses TRBV18 and TRBJ1-1; 8 positions match TRBD1. The V gene's germline CDR1 is KGHSH and CDR2 LQKENI. The V segment lost 0 bases and the J segment 8 bases; nucleotides outside the gene matches: 11. The CDR3 has 16 residues. For the CDR3, the DNA is TGTGCCAGCTCACCACCACAGGGGGTGGAATATCTAGAAGCTTTCTTT. Its translation: CASSPPQGVEYLEAFF.

V gene TRBV27 combines with J gene TRBJ1-2, with a possible D match to TRBD1 (5 bases). CDR1 is MNHEY, CDR2 SMNVEV, per germline (reference sequence). This CDR3 is built from 14 residues. V was trimmed by 2 bases and J by 1 base, leaving 8 bases between them. CDR3 sequence reads: CASSLRGFNYGYTF. CDR3 coding DNA: TGTGCCAGCAGTTTAAGGGGATTTAACTATGGCTACACCTTC.

The chain links TRBV25-1 to TRBJ1-4; D not resolved. This CDR3 has 17 amino acids. In germline, CDR1 is MGHDK, CDR2 SYGVNS. Trimming took 1 base from V and 0 from J, leaving 12 bases between them. For the CDR3, the DNA is TGTGCCAGCAGTGAATCGCTGCGGCCTGCAACTAATGAAAAACTGTTTTTT. Translation: CASSESLRPATNEKLFF.

This clone was seen a handful of times. This chain uses TRBV28 with TRBJ1-1, with no clear D. V gave up 1 base and J gave up 3 bases, with 9 bases separating them. The CDR3 loop spans 14 amino acids. Looked up from germline, CDR1 is MDHEN and CDR2 is SYDVKM. The CDR3 here is CASSLFGGYTEAFF. DNA for the CDR3: TGTGCCAGCAGTTTATTTGGAGGGTACACTGAAGCTTTCTTT.

CDR3 protein: CASRGQGSRTEAFF. Here the CDR3 DNA reads TGTGCCAGCAGAGGACAGGGGAGTAGGACTGAAGCTTTCTTT. The chain recombines TRBV11-3 with TRBJ1-1, with 9 nucleotides matching TRBD1. This CDR3 is 14 amino acids long. Germline CDR1 and CDR2: SGHNT and YENEEA. The junction had 7 bases not matched to a gene; V was cut back by 6 bases and J by 5 bases.

In its sample, this clone was seen a few times. This chain links TRBV10-3 with TRBJ2-1; 12 bases match TRBD2. This CDR3 has 15 residues. Germline CDR1 is ENHRY and CDR2 is SYGVKD. Trimming removed 6 bases from V and 7 bases from J; junction bases left unmatched: 7. The CDR3 coding sequence is TGTGCCATCAGCGACCTAGCGGGGGGGCGGAATGAGCAGTTCTTC. This encodes CAISDLAGGRNEQFF.

A word on this clone: One end of the junction is discordant with germline, which a read error may explain. V and J are TRBV7-7 and TRBJ2-1; maybe TRBD1 (5 bases). Germline V CDR1 and CDR2: SSHAT, FNYEAQ (reference sequence). The CDR3 has 13 amino acids. CDR3 coding DNA: TGTGCTAGCAGCTTAGACGCAGGGAATGAGCAGTTCTTC. This translates into CASSLDAGNEQFF.

The table lists this clone with a few counts. Distinct nucleotide sequences in the sample also encode this CDR3. This sequence joins TRBV28 and TRBJ1-5; TRBD1 is a possible D gene (5 bases). CDR1 is MDHEN, CDR2 SYDVKM, per germline. Trimming cost V 6 bases and J 2 bases, with 17 bases left between them. CDR3 length: 16 residues. Here the CDR3 DNA reads TGTGCCAGCAGGTTACGAAGGGGTCTAGGCAATCAGCCCCAGCATTTT. Translation gives CASRLRRGLGNQPQHF.

This chain joins TRBV9 and TRBJ1-4; D gene unclear. The germline V gene encodes CDR1 SGDLS and CDR2 YYNGEE. V lost 3 bases, J lost 0 bases, and 15 bases lay in between. The CDR3 contains 17 residues. The CDR3 DNA follows: TGTGCCAGCAGCGGCGGGGTCGGCATGGCAACTAATGAAAAACTGTTTTTT. Protein: CASSGGVGMATNEKLFF. The whole variable domain, filled in from reference TRBV9 and TRBJ1-4, reads DSGVTQTPKHLITATGQRVTLRCSPRSGDLSVYWYQQSLDQGLQFLIQYYNGEERAKGNILERFSAQQFPDLHSELNLSSLELGDSALYFCASSGGVGMATNEKLFFGSGTQLSVL.

This clone was seen only a few times. V and J are TRBV7-9 and TRBJ1-1; D gene uncertain. There are 14 residues in the CDR3. V lost 1 base, J lost 0 bases, and 6 bases lay in between. Germline-derived CDR1 and CDR2 are SEHNR and FQNEAQ (reference sequence). The CDR3 sequence: CASSLDNMNTEAFF. The CDR3 nucleotides are TGTGCCAGCAGCTTAGATAACATGAACACTGAAGCTTTCTTT.

The chain employs TRBV27 and TRBJ2-3; 12 bases agree with TRBD2. The germline gives CDR1 MNHEY, CDR2 SMNVEV (reference sequence). The CDR3 totals 15 residues. J lost 7 bases, V lost 3 bases, and 5 bases had no gene match. CDR3 loop: CASSFLGLAGNTQYF. The CDR3, as DNA: TGTGCCAGCAGTTTCCTTGGACTAGCGGGGAATACGCAGTATTTT.

The chain links TRBV18 to TRBJ1-2; D is unclear. The CDR3 runs 14 residues. CDR1 is KGHSH and CDR2 is LQKENI in the germline V gene. Trimming stripped 3 bases from V and 4 bases from J, with 12 bases between. In DNA, the CDR3 is TGTGCCAGCTCACCGGGTAAAGGAGCCTATGGCTACACCTTC. Protein sequence: CASSPGKGAYGYTF.

This clone turned up a few times. This same CDR3 is encoded by further DNA sequences in the sample. This chain joins TRBV29-1 and TRBJ1-2; perhaps TRBD1 as D (5 bases). CDR3 length: 12 amino acids. Germline values: CDR1 SQVTM, CDR2 ANQGSEA. Between the trimmed V and J ends, which lost 1 base and 4 bases, there was a span of 7 bases. CDR3 in DNA: TGCAGCGTTGAAGGGGGCAGCTATGGCTACACCTTC. Translation: CSVEGGSYGYTF.

This chain connects TRBV7-3 to TRBJ2-1; 9 bases agree with TRBD2. The CDR3 covers 15 residues. Germline values: CDR1 SGHTA, CDR2 FQGTGA. With 5 bases clipped from V and 10 bases from J, the junction kept 12 bases outside the gene matches. DNA of the CDR3: TGTGCCAGCAGCCCACTAGGAGGCGGGGGGGAGGAGCAGTTCTTC. This gives the protein CASSPLGGGGEEQFF.

The chain recombines TRBV28 with TRBJ1-1; TRBD1 matches at 7 bases. CDR3 size: 13 residues. CDR1 is MDHEN and CDR2 is SYDVKM in the germline V gene. The CDR3 nucleotides are TGTGCTAGTCAAGGGGGCTGGGGGACTGAAGCTTTCTTT. Its translation: CASQGGWGTEAFF. Full variable domain (remainder filled in from reference TRBV28 and TRBJ1-1): DVKVTQSSRYLVKRTGEKVFLECVQDMDHENMFWYRQDPGLGLRLIYFSYDVKMKEKGDIPEGYSVSREKKERFSLILESASTNQTSMYLCASQGGWGTEAFFGQGTRLTVV.

This chain uses TRBV6-1 with TRBJ1-6, with D possibly matching TRBD1 (6 bases). Looked up from germline, CDR1 is MNHNS and CDR2 is SASEGT. This CDR3 contains 15 residues. Trimming removed 3 bases at V and 6 bases at J, with 12 bases between. The CDR3, as DNA: TGTGCCAGCAGTGAGAGGGGGAGCCTTAATTCACCCCTCCACTTT. This codes for CASSERGSLNSPLHF.

The chain is built from TRBV5-1 and TRBJ1-2, with D possibly being TRBD1 (6 bases). Looked up from germline, CDR1 is SGHRS and CDR2 is YFSETQ. The CDR3 covers 13 residues. Trimming removed 4 bases at V and 6 bases at J, with 13 bases between. CDR3 coding DNA: TGCGCCAGCAGCCGGACGGCAGGGGATGGCTACACCTTC. It yields the protein CASSRTAGDGYTF.

The chain combines TRBV7-9 with TRBJ2-5; no reliable D call. Germline V lookup: CDR1 SEHNR, CDR2 FQNEAQ (reference sequence). This CDR3 is built from 13 residues. The germline V and J ends were trimmed by 5 bases and 1 base, with 8 bases remaining between them. CDR3 loop: CASSPTVQETQYF. DNA of the CDR3: TGTGCCAGCAGCCCCACGGTCCAAGAGACCCAGTACTTC.

The chain employs TRBV19 and TRBJ2-7; 12 positions agree with TRBD1. CDR1 is LNHDA and CDR2 is SQIVND in the germline V gene (reference sequence). Unmatched junction bases numbered 13, after V lost 6 bases and J lost 7 bases. The CDR3 contains 16 residues. For the CDR3, the DNA is TGTGCCAGTAGCCATAGGGGACAGGGGGCTTATAGGGAGCAGTACTTC. Protein product: CASSHRGQGAYREQYF.

On this clone itself: Other DNA sequences from this sample encode an identical CDR3 as well. J is TRBJ1-5 and V is TRBV18; D may be TRBD1 (5 bases). Germline V gives CDR1 KGHSH, CDR2 LQKENI. This CDR3 is built from 14 residues. V lost 2 bases to trimming and J lost 7 bases, with 12 bases between them. CDR3 amino acids: CASSPGQGGQPQHF. CDR3 DNA sequence: TGTGCCAGCTCACCAGGGCAGGGCGGCCAGCCCCAGCATTTT. The full variable domain, completed using reference TRBV18 and TRBJ1-5, is NAGVMQNPRHLVRRRGQEARLRCSPMKGHSHVYWYRQLPEEGLKFMVYLQKENIIDESGMPKERFSAEFPKEGPSILRIQQVVRGDSAAYFCASSPGQGGQPQHFGDGTRLSIL.